This T cell receptor (beta chain) comes out of a study of shared clonotypes between healthy human individuals (TCRdb year 2020). At the level of the whole study: A few men and two women, aged 18 to 49 years, made up the cohort. Leukapheresis yielded between about 0.85 and 10 billion PBMCs per donor. For each donor, three plates each were used for CD4 naive and CD4 memory, two plates were used for CD8 naive, and one plate was used for CD8 memory. To increase sequencing depth and limit assay-specific biases, different laboratories used diverse techniques to prepare libraries and sequence TCR repertoires. To estimate repertoire size and how much clonotypes are shared between individuals, the study performed deep sequencing of blood TCR repertoires from roughly five healthy adults. The paper as a whole reports these results and caveats: Because the study included only a small number of donors, the genetic and exposure-history diversity represented was limited. Clonotypes shared by all four sorted-subset donors showed higher generation probabilities than non-shared clonotypes. Pairwise subsampling indicated that sequencing depth was expected to affect the degree of clonotype sharing among donors. Larger estimated clonotype richness was generally found for naive subsets than for memory subsets. Sampling was limited to blood, and TCR repertoires in tissue likely differ from TCR repertoires in blood. Sharing across four donors was observed for roughly 5.4% of naive CD4, 3% to 4% of naive CD8, around 2.5% of memory CD4, and roughly 0.43% of memory CD8 clonotypes. Even with the large sequencing depth, rarefaction of the sorted-subset datasets indicated that sequencing was incomplete.

Healthy HIV-negative adults with no recently reported acute infections or vaccinations were included as donors. Every donor was a Caucasian adult living in Nashville, Tennessee, USA. CD4+ T cells were enriched by magnetic negative selection; naive cells were then positively selected on CD45RA, and the negative fraction formed the memory subset. Blood was obtained by leukapheresis, after which PBMCs were separated by Ficoll-Histopaque density gradient centrifugation and cryopreserved in liquid nitrogen vapor phase. Analytical flow cytometry was used to check the purity and quantity of every magnetically sorted T cell population. Genomic DNA was isolated from each sorted fraction and quantified by UV absorbance on a Nanodrop 2000c. Details on this clone: Its antigen is currently not known. Base qualities are not recorded, but no much larger clone differs from it by a single base.

Using the deep immunoSEQ assay, TCR CDR3 regions were amplified from genomic DNA by multiplex PCR. Extracted genomic DNA from each cell subset was spread evenly across all wells of several immunoSEQ 96-well plates, with each plate serving as a replicate. Each replicate PCR for sorted subsets received roughly 0.2 ug genomic DNA, equal to about 30,000 T cell genomes. Purified libraries were measured with a Qubit 3.0 fluorometer, size-checked on a Bioanalyzer 2100, and measured again with the KAPA Library Quantification kit. A separate single-read 150-cycle Illumina NextSeq 550 flow cell was used to sequence each immunoSEQ 96-well plate. For the original study's pipeline: The immunoSEQ output contained only junctional sequences without quality scores, so filtering could not match that applied to full-length reads. Sequences were annotated with PyIR, a Python wrapper for IgBLAST v1.9, and V/J genes and CDR3 were assigned using IMGT germline references. Reads were filtered out if the reads had weak V/J assignments (E-value above 1e-6), no CDR3, stop codons, out-of-frame junctions, or ambiguous translated residues. A V3J clonotype was defined by an identical inferred V gene, J gene, and CDR3 amino acid sequence. Percentage overlap between repertoires was computed as shared unique clonotypes divided by the size of the smaller repertoire. Richness of each repertoire was evaluated using RTK rarefaction, the Chao1 estimator, and Recon v2.1 estimates of unobserved clonotypes. For all TCRbeta clonotypes obtained by the gDNA method from a handful of donors, generation probabilities were computed with OLGA. The table comes from immuneACCESS by way of TCRdb, which keeps in-frame sequences with V and J called. Part of the clones is missing from these tables; in studies checked, under half for an unresolved V gene and the rest for unknown reasons. V, J and clone size reflect that table, while D and trimming were determined from the DNA. This sample comprises about 1.1 million clones, 60% to 85% of them detected only once. Clones ranked in the top ten supply about 0.89% of the sample.

The CDR3 runs 21 amino acids, cysteine and phenylalanine included. Left in the record is the CDR3 DNA by itself, 63 bases read in frame from the first base. CDR1 and CDR2, per the germline V gene (reference sequence), are GTSNPN and SVGIG. Germline trimming: 5 bases from V, 1 base from J; junction bases outside gene matches: 18. Sequenced sample: memory CD4+ T cells from PBMCs. Read against the paper, the sample's cell subset or site label means: CD45RA-negative fraction. The chain uses TRBV30 and TRBJ2-1; 15 central bases correspond to TRBD2. The TCR comes from a man aged 18 to 35 in good health. Some clones in this sample may be carry-over from other donors' samples. DNA sequence: TGTGCCTGGGGTCGTGGGACTAGCGGGAGGTCTTTACTACTTTCCTACAATGAGCAGTTCTTC. It is translated as CAWGRGTSGRSLLLSYNEQFF.